Here is one T cell receptor beta chain with its context. Its antigen is unknown. Germline-derived CDR1 and CDR2 are MNHEY and SVGAGI. Trimming at V came to 0 bases and at J to 0 bases, leaving 1 base not matched to a gene. The CDR3 has 16 amino acids. Sequenced by immunoSEQ multiplex PCR; TCRdb stores in-frame clones only, minus some. The sample gives 130,000 to 150,000 clones, around nine tenths of which show up once; approximately 5.3% is in the top ten. This sample was taken from a study of T cell responses to AZD1222 COVID-19 vaccine. Points from the study as a whole: Repertoires were sampled only after the peak T cell response. Baseline seropositivity characterized only a handful of AZD1222 recipients.

The sequencing used peripheral blood, collected on day 0 of AZD1222 vaccination. This receptor was identified in an adult in good health. V gene TRBV6-5 combines with J gene TRBJ1-1, with TRBD1 matching over 10 bases. As DNA, the CDR3 is TGTGCCAGCAGTTACTCGGGACAGGGGATGAACACTGAAGCTTTCTTT. Residues: CASSYSGQGMNTEAFF.